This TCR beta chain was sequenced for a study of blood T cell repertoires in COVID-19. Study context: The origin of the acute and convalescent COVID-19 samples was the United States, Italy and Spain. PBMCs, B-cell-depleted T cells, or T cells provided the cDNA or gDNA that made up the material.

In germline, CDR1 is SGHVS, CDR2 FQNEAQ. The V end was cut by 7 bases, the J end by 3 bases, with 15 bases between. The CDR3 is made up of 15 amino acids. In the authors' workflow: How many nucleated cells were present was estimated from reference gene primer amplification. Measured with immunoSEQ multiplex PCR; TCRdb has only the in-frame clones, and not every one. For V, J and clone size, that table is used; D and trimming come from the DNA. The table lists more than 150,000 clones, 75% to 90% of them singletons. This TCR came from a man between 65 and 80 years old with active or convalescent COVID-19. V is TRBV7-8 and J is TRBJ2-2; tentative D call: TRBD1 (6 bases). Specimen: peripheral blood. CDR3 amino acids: CASTQRGSHTGELFF. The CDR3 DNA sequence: TGTGCCAGCACCCAGAGGGGGAGTCACACCGGGGAGCTGTTTTTT.